What follows describes a single T cell receptor beta chain. What it binds is unknown. The assay was immunoSEQ multiplex PCR, and TCRdb's table has in-frame clones only and misses some. Of more than 10,000 clones in the sample, about 77% were seen once. The sample's time point: neoterminal ileum biopsy at postoperative endoscopy, about 6 months after surgery. V dropped 8 bases and J dropped 1 base, with 6 bases sitting between them. Per the germline V gene, CDR1 is SNHLY and CDR2 is FYNNEI. This CDR3 contains 11 residues. This entry is derived from a study of T cell repertoires in ileal Crohn's disease. Study-wide results and limits: Every patient over 26.8% clonality showed endoscopic recurrence.

The rearrangement joins TRBV2 to TRBJ2-7; D might be TRBD2 (5 bases). The TCR sequence derives from an adult with Crohn's disease. Source material: ileal tissue. Written as DNA, the CDR3 is TGTGCCAGCGGAGGTTCCTACGAGCAGTACTTC. Translating gives CASGGSYEQYF.